Presented here are 13 T cell receptor beta chains from one specimen sequenced in a study of T cell repertoires in cytomegalovirus infection. For these TCRs, the target antigens are not known. From the reads, TCRdb called clonotypes with MiXCR, one entry per CDR3 protein. The profile covers approximately 1,000,000 distinct CDR3 sequences, with less than 40% appearing a single time and more than 12% taken by the ten largest. Specimen: cultured CD8+ T cells from PBMCs, collected from culture after CMV antigen stimulation. All receptors come from a human donor in good health (CMV status not recorded). Some clones in this sample may be carry-over from other donors' samples.

In this sample, this clonotype turned up a few times. The chain couples TRBV12-3 or TRBV12-4 to TRBJ1-1; TRBD1 is a possible D gene (5 bases). V lost 3 bases to trimming and J lost 4 bases, with 33 bases between them. The CDR3 is 21 residues long. Here the CDR3 reads CASSFAPPGSRLTDPGTEAFF. Written as DNA, the CDR3 is TGTGCCAGCAGTTTTGCCCCCCCCGGCTCCAGGCTGACAGACCCCGGCACTGAAGCTTTCTTT.

At least ten counts were recorded for this clonotype. The rearrangement uses TRBV10-2 and TRBJ2-7; 9 nucleotides line up with TRBD1. This CDR3 has 13 residues. Trimming at V came to 8 bases and at J to 1 base, leaving 3 bases not matched to a gene. Germline V CDR1 and CDR2: WSHSY, SAAADI. The CDR3 spells CASQGQGSYEQYF. CDR3 nucleotides: TGCGCCAGCCAGGGACAGGGATCCTACGAGCAGTACTTC.

This sequence joins TRBV5-6 and TRBJ1-1; D is unresolved. This CDR3 is built from 16 residues. V was trimmed by 0 bases and J by 0 bases, leaving 12 bases between them. CDR1 is SGHDT, CDR2 YYEEEE, per germline. The CDR3 bases are TGTGCCAGCAGCTTGGCCTCTGGCCAAATGAACACTGAAGCTTTCTTT. Translated: CASSLASGQMNTEAFF. Together with reference TRBV5-6 and TRBJ1-1, the CDR3 gives the full variable domain: DAGVTQSPTHLIKTRGQQVTLRCSPKSGHDTVSWYQQALGQGPQFIFQYYEEEERQRGNFPDRFSGHQFPNYSSELNVNALLLGDSALYLCASSLASGQMNTEAFFGQGTRLTVV.

This clonotype was counted between two and nine times. The junction shows a germline mismatch at one end, possibly a read error. The rearrangement joins TRBV12-3 or TRBV12-4 to TRBJ2-3; 7 nucleotides match TRBD1. The CDR3 runs to 14 residues. Written as DNA, the CDR3 is TGTGCCAGCAGTGATAAACCCGGGGTAACAGGGGCGGATTTT. This gives the protein CASSDKPGVTGADF.

This chain links TRBV29-1 with TRBJ1-2; no reliable D call. Deletions cut 3 bases from V and 5 bases from J, with 4 bases between. The CDR3 runs 10 residues. CDR1 SQVTM and CDR2 ANQGSEA come from the germline V gene. CDR3 sequence reads: CSVDEYGYTF. The CDR3 coding sequence is TGCAGCGTTGACGAATATGGCTACACCTTC.

The sample holds a few counts of this clonotype. The chain has TRBV7-8 and TRBJ1-5; 12 bases are shared with TRBD1. This CDR3 region has 16 residues. The germline CDR1 and CDR2 sequences are SGHVS and FQNEAQ. Trimming at V came to 4 bases and at J to 6 bases, leaving 7 bases not matched to a gene. The DNA of the CDR3 is TGTGCCAGCAGCTCCTCGGGACAGGGGGCTAGTCAGCCCCAGCATTTT. Its protein product is CASSSSGQGASQPQHF.

This clonotype was recorded a few times. This chain uses TRBV12-3 or TRBV12-4 with TRBJ2-2, with 8 bases matching TRBD2. V gave up 7 bases and J gave up 2 bases; unmatched junction bases: 15. The CDR3 contains 18 residues. CDR3 residues: CASTNSRGLAPNTGELFF. The CDR3 DNA follows: TGTGCCAGCACCAACTCTCGAGGACTAGCCCCAAACACCGGGGAGCTGTTTTTT.

J is TRBJ2-5 and V is TRBV6-6; the match to TRBD1 covers 7 bases. V was clipped by 8 bases and J by 5 bases; unmatched bases: 8. The CDR3 runs to 13 residues. CDR1 and CDR2 (germline): MNHNY, SVGAGI (reference sequence). CDR3: CASQTGKWETQYF. The CDR3 region has the DNA TGTGCCAGCCAGACAGGGAAGTGGGAGACCCAGTACTTC.

This clonotype was counted only a few times. This rearrangement joins TRBV6-5 to TRBJ2-7; 9 bases are shared with TRBD2. The germline V gene has CDR1 MNHEY and CDR2 SVGAGI. The V gene end was trimmed by 2 bases and the J gene end by 2 bases; junction bases not matched to a gene: 4. The CDR3 consists of 15 residues. The CDR3 nucleotides read TGTGCCAGCAGTTACGGAGCGGGGGGCGCCTACGAGCAGTACGTC. Its translation is CASSYGAGGAYEQYV.

This clonotype was counted ten times or more. V gene TRBV7-6 combines with J gene TRBJ1-6; no firm D call. The CDR3 extends over 16 amino acids. Trimming removed 1 base from V and 6 bases from J, with 13 bases in between. The germline gives CDR1 SGHVS, CDR2 FNYEAQ. The CDR3, as DNA: TGTGCCAGCAGCTTAGGTGCTGCTTATTCTAATTCACCCCTCCACTTT. It yields the protein CASSLGAAYSNSPLHF.

This clonotype was seen ten or more times. The chain carries TRBV11-2 and TRBJ2-1, with TRBD1 matching 9 bases. The CDR3 length is 16 residues. Germline assignment: CDR1 SGHAT and CDR2 FQNNGV. The ends lost 4 bases at V and 3 bases at J; junction bases unmatched: 7. The CDR3 is CASSSPGQGVYNEQFF. The CDR3 coding sequence is TGTGCCAGCAGCTCTCCGGGACAGGGTGTCTACAATGAGCAGTTCTTC.

The chain links TRBV7-9 to TRBJ2-3; D unclear. The CDR3 length is 13 residues. The V and J ends lost 6 bases and 2 bases respectively, with 9 bases between them. Germline values: CDR1 SEHNR, CDR2 FQNEAQ (reference sequence). The CDR3 reads CASRPPLTDTQYF. Written as DNA, the CDR3 is TGTGCCAGCAGGCCACCCCTCACAGATACGCAGTATTTT.

The chain couples TRBV3-1 to TRBJ2-5; 10 nucleotides line up with TRBD2. Germline CDR1 LGHDT, CDR2 YNNKEL (reference sequence). V lost 1 base, J lost 5 bases, and 4 bases stayed unmatched. The CDR3 length is 15 residues. The CDR3 spells CASSQALAGGETQYF. The CDR3 DNA is TGTGCCAGCAGCCAAGCCTTAGCGGGGGGCGAGACCCAGTACTTC.